These 24 T cell receptor beta chains share one sample of origin, sequenced in a study of T cell repertoires in cytomegalovirus infection (dated by TCRdb to the late 2010s). The instrument given in TCRdb is Illumina HiSeq 1500. Starting from the raw public reads, TCRdb applied fastp trimming at Q25, assembled clones with MiXCR and retained in-frame beta chains. For every CDR3 protein sequence, its rows merge into one entry that carries the most common genes and DNA. For this sample there are about 490,000 distinct CDR3 sequences; approximately 15% appear just once. The ten largest clones add up to roughly a quarter of the sample. The sequencing sample was made of CD8+ T cells from PBMCs. The source of these receptors is a human donor in good health (CMV status not recorded). Some clones in this sample may be carry-over from other donors' samples.

This clonotype was seen many times. The CDR3 bases are TGTGCCAGCAGTGGGCGCTTTCGGGGGGAATACTATGGCTACACCTTC. Protein: CASSGRFRGEYYGYTF. V gene TRBV28 combines with J gene TRBJ1-2; possible D gene TRBD1, 5 bases. This CDR3 region has 16 residues. Germline V lookup: CDR1 MDHEN, CDR2 SYDVKM. V gave up 5 bases and J gave up 3 bases, with 19 bases separating them.

The genes are TRBV11-2 and TRBJ1-2, with a weak D call TRBD1 (6 bases). V lost 0 bases and J lost 6, with 14 bases in between. From germline, CDR1 is SGHAT and CDR2 FQNNGV. This CDR3 is built from 15 residues. This chain's CDR3 is CASSLEGNRDHGYTF. CDR3 DNA sequence: TGTGCCAGCAGCTTAGAGGGTAACAGGGACCATGGCTACACCTTC.

This clonotype occurred a few times. The rearrangement joins TRBV6-5 to TRBJ1-2; D unclear. Germline CDR1 reads MNHEY; CDR2 reads SVGAGI. The CDR3 is made up of 14 amino acids. Trimming stripped 0 bases from V and 5 bases from J, with 10 bases between. The CDR3 coding sequence is TGTGCCAGCAGTTACTCGATTCCCCTATATGGCTACACCTTC. It codes for CASSYSIPLYGYTF.

At least ten counts were recorded for this clonotype. The chain uses TRBV4-1 and TRBJ2-1; D ambiguous. Trimming pared 1 base from V and 7 bases from J, leaving 17 bases between. CDR1 MGHRA and CDR2 YSYEKL come from the germline V gene. CDR3 length: 16 amino acids. The CDR3 DNA reads as TGCGCCAGCAGCCAAGCTGAGTCAACTCCCCCAAATGAGCAGTTCTTC. Translated, it gives CASSQAESTPPNEQFF.

Ten or more counts support this clonotype. The J gene is TRBJ1-2, the V gene TRBV12-3 or TRBV12-4, with 9 positions matching TRBD1. V was clipped by 1 base and J by 6 bases; unmatched bases: 9. The CDR3 has 16 residues. The CDR3 region is CASSLEVDRGRNGYTF. The CDR3 DNA sequence: TGTGCCAGCAGTTTAGAGGTCGACAGGGGGAGGAATGGCTACACCTTC.

In its sample, this clonotype was seen many times. The V gene is TRBV27, the J gene TRBJ1-6; a weak D match, TRBD1 (5 bases). Trimming stripped 3 bases from V and 7 bases from J, with 16 bases between. Germline CDR1 MNHEY, CDR2 SMNVEV (reference sequence). The CDR3 extends over 16 amino acids. The CDR3 DNA reads as TGTGCCAGCAGTTTCACCCCAACCTCAGGGAATTCACCCCTCCACTTT. It encodes CASSFTPTSGNSPLHF.

This clonotype has only a few counts. The V gene is TRBV4-2, the J gene TRBJ2-1; 11 bases fit TRBD2. J was trimmed by 8 bases and V by 1 base; bases with no gene match: 10. CDR3 size: 17 residues. CDR1 is LGHNA, CDR2 YNFKEQ, per germline. CDR3 sequence: CASSQGLLAGDVDEQFF. The CDR3 DNA is TGTGCCAGCAGCCAAGGCTTACTAGCGGGAGATGTCGATGAGCAGTTCTTC.

Points on this clonotype: This clone may be a read error of a much larger clone one base away. No conserved phenylalanine or tryptophan is present at the end of the CDR3, so a read error is the likely explanation. J is TRBJ2-7 and V is TRBV6-6, with unresolved D. Trimming removed 2 bases at V and 4 bases at J, with 3 bases between. In germline, CDR1 is MNHNY, CDR2 SVGAGI (reference sequence). CDR3 length: 11 amino acids. CDR3 in amino acids: CASSYDYEQYL. The CDR3 nucleotides read TGTGCCAGCAGTTACGATTACGAGCAGTACTTA.

This clonotype was detected only a few times. J is TRBJ2-5 and V is TRBV28; the match to TRBD1 covers 9 bases. The CDR3 runs to 14 residues. Germline CDR1 and CDR2: MDHEN and SYDVKM. Unmatched junction bases numbered 6, after V lost 6 bases and J lost 4 bases. The CDR3 coding sequence is TGTGCCAGCAGACGACAGGGGGGGGGAGAGACCCAGTACTTC. Translated, it gives CASRRQGGGETQYF.

This clonotype came up many times. The rearrangement joins TRBV12-5 to TRBJ2-5; D may be TRBD1 (6 bases). Germline values: CDR1 LGHNT, CDR2 FRNRAP. Deletions cut 6 bases from V and 6 bases from J, with 17 bases between. The CDR3 spans 14 residues. CDR3 sequence: CASGEQGAAKTQYF. Written as DNA, the CDR3 is TGTGCTAGTGGAGAACAGGGAGCGGCAAAGACCCAGTACTTC.

This clonotype was seen at least ten times. CDR3 residues: CASSLMDRVVGSTYEQYF. CDR3 in DNA: TGTGCCAGCAGCTTGATGGACAGGGTCGTGGGATCCACCTACGAGCAGTACTTC. The chain has TRBV7-8 and TRBJ2-7; 8 bases are shared with TRBD1. CDR3 length: 18 amino acids. V shed 3 bases, J shed 2 bases, and the junction held 15 bases outside the gene matches. Germline V CDR1 and CDR2: SGHVS, FQNEAQ. The complete variable domain, with remaining parts taken from reference TRBV7-8 and TRBJ2-7, reads GAGVSQSPRYKVAKRGQDVALRCDPISGHVSLFWYQQALGQGPEFLTYFQNEAQLDKSGLPSDRFFAERPEGSVSTLKIQRTQQEDSAVYLCASSLMDRVVGSTYEQYFGPGTRLTVT.

This clonotype came up many times. The chain employs TRBV7-3 and TRBJ2-3; TRBD2 aligns across 7 bases. V shed 1 base, J shed 3 bases, and the junction held 4 bases outside the gene matches. CDR3 length: 15 amino acids. CDR1 is SGHTA and CDR2 is FQGTGA in the germline V gene. DNA of the CDR3: TGTGCCAGCAGCTTAAACGCGGGAGTTACAGATACGCAGTATTTT. Translated: CASSLNAGVTDTQYF.

This clonotype was detected ten times or more. The chain has TRBV7-3 and TRBJ1-1; D perhaps matches TRBD1 (5 bases). This CDR3 contains 13 residues. Germline V gene lookup returns CDR1 SGHTA and CDR2 FQGTGA. V was pared by 5 bases and J by 8 bases, with 15 bases between. The CDR3 coding sequence is TGTGCCAGCAGCCGGGCCCCCGGGGACGAAGCTTTCTTT. This sequence encodes CASSRAPGDEAFF.

The chain recombines TRBV2 with TRBJ1-6, with D tentatively TRBD1 (5 bases). The CDR3 covers 15 residues. The V gene's germline CDR1 is SNHLY and CDR2 FYNNEI. Trimming took off 6 bases at V and 5 bases at J, with 14 bases between the two ends. CDR3 amino acids: CASRTQGFDNSPLHF. The CDR3, as DNA: TGTGCCAGCAGAACTCAGGGCTTCGATAATTCACCCCTCCACTTT.

This clonotype was seen a handful of times. The chain is built from TRBV27 and TRBJ1-1; D is possibly TRBD1 (5 bases). Trimming stripped 7 bases from V and 1 base from J, with 7 bases between. The germline V gene has CDR1 MNHEY and CDR2 SMNVEV (reference sequence). This CDR3 region has 12 residues. The CDR3 DNA is TGTGCCAGCACAGGGCCGAACACTGAAGCTTTCTTT. Protein: CASTGPNTEAFF.

The rearrangement joins TRBV19 to TRBJ1-2; D might be TRBD1 (5 bases). This CDR3 comprises 12 residues. Germline lookup yields CDR1 LNHDA and CDR2 SQIVND (reference sequence). Between the trimmed V and J ends, which lost 11 bases and 3 bases, there was a span of 13 bases. The CDR3 bases are TGTGCCTGTCGGGGACCTTACTATGGCTACACCTTC. This encodes CACRGPYYGYTF.

The chain recombines TRBV6-1 with TRBJ1-5; D is ambiguous. V was pared by 2 bases and J by 7 bases, with 6 bases between. The germline gives CDR1 MNHNS, CDR2 SASEGT. CDR3 length: 12 residues. The chain's CDR3 is CASSEYGQPQHF. The CDR3, as DNA: TGTGCCAGCAGTGAATATGGACAGCCCCAGCATTTT.

The chain employs TRBV5-1 and TRBJ1-1, with 8 bases lining up with TRBD1. The CDR3 extends over 15 amino acids. The V segment lost 2 bases and the J segment 4 bases; nucleotides outside the gene matches: 7. Germline V gene sequence: CDR1 SGHRS, CDR2 YFSETQ. The CDR3 DNA reads TGCGCCAGCAGCTTTAAACAGGGGGGGACCACTGAAGCTTTCTTT. Residues: CASSFKQGGTTEAFF. The entire variable domain, with the rest obtained from reference TRBV5-1 and TRBJ1-1, is as follows: KAGVTQTPRYLIKTRGQQVTLSCSPISGHRSVSWYQQTPGQGLQFLFEYFSETQRNKGNFPGRFSGRQFSNSRSEMNVSTLELGDSALYLCASSFKQGGTTEAFFGQGTRLTVV.

Many counts were recorded for this clonotype. The chain combines TRBV7-9 with TRBJ2-7; 12 positions match TRBD2. The trim removed 5 bases at V and 7 bases at J, leaving 9 bases unmatched. Per the germline V gene, CDR1 is SEHNR and CDR2 is FQNEAQ (reference sequence). The CDR3 totals 15 residues. CDR3 loop: CASSQTSGSPWEQYF. CDR3 bases: TGTGCCAGCAGCCAGACTAGCGGGAGTCCGTGGGAGCAGTACTTC. Drawing the rest from reference TRBV7-9 and TRBJ2-7, the complete variable domain is DTGVSQNPRHKITKRGQNVTFRCDPISEHNRLYWYRQTLGQGPEFLTYFQNEAQLEKSRLLSDRFSAERPKGSFSTLEIQRTEQGDSAMYLCASSQTSGSPWEQYFGPGTRLTVT.

At least ten counts were recorded for this clonotype. CDR3 amino acids: CATSDATTLRGELFF. The CDR3 DNA is TGTGCCACCAGTGATGCGACTACGCTCCGCGGGGAGCTGTTTTTT. The chain is built from TRBV24-1 and TRBJ2-2; D is perhaps TRBD2 (5 bases). The CDR3 runs to 15 residues. V was pared by 3 bases and J by 7 bases, with 14 bases between. Germline V CDR1 and CDR2: KGHDR, SFDVKD.

The chain employs TRBV9 and TRBJ1-3; D not resolved. This CDR3 comprises 15 residues. With 0 bases removed from V and 1 base from J, the gap between germline ends came to 8 bases. Germline assignment: CDR1 SGDLS and CDR2 YYNGEE. CDR3 in amino acids: CASSVASSSGNTIYF. In DNA form, the CDR3 reads TGTGCCAGCAGCGTAGCTTCGTCTTCTGGAAACACCATATATTTT.

This chain's CDR3 is CASSRKQGWGGNEAFF. In DNA form, the CDR3 reads TGTGCCAGCAGCCGCAAACAGGGGTGGGGAGGAAATGAAGCTTTCTTT. The genes are TRBV7-9 and TRBJ1-1, with 7 bases identical to TRBD1. With V trimmed by 5 bases and J by 7 bases, 16 bases remained unmatched. The CDR3 has 16 residues. Germline CDR1 SEHNR, CDR2 FQNEAQ (reference sequence).

This clonotype appeared many times. This chain uses TRBV7-3 with TRBJ2-1, with D maybe TRBD1 (5 bases). V lost 8 bases, J lost 3 bases, and 14 bases lay in between. The CDR3 has 14 amino acids. CDR1 SGHTA and CDR2 FQGTGA come from the germline V gene. For the CDR3, the DNA is TGTGCCAGCGGTCCGGGCAGGGACTACAATGAGCAGTTCTTC. Residues: CASGPGRDYNEQFF.

The table lists this clonotype with many counts. The rearrangement uses TRBV2 and TRBJ2-1; 12 bases are shared with TRBD2. The ends lost 7 bases at V and 4 bases at J; junction bases unmatched: 5. Germline V lookup: CDR1 SNHLY, CDR2 FYNNEI. CDR3 length: 15 amino acids. Here the CDR3 DNA reads TGTGCCAGCACCCAGGGGACTAGCGGGTACAATGAGCAGTTCTTC. It codes for CASTQGTSGYNEQFF.